This T cell receptor beta chain was sequenced during a study of blood T cell repertoires in COVID-19. Seattle participants joined during active infection and were tracked over time. CDR3 length: 13 residues. V shed 6 bases and J shed 6 bases, with 10 bases lying between them. Germline assignment: CDR1 KGHDR and CDR2 SFDVKD. The method was immunoSEQ multiplex PCR; TCRdb's version includes in-frame clones alone and lacks a portion of them. The table includes 100,000 to 150,000 clones, 80% to 90% detected once. Sequencing was done on a sample of peripheral blood. This sequence was found in a man aged 55 to 70 with COVID-19, enrolled during active disease. V gene TRBV24-1 combines with J gene TRBJ1-4, with a weak D call TRBD1 (5 bases). This chain's CDR3 is CATSKGRDEKLFF. In DNA form, the CDR3 reads TGTGCCACCAGTAAGGGGCGAGATGAAAAACTGTTTTTT.